This TCR beta chain was identified in a study of Graves' ophthalmopathy and Graves' hyperthyroidism. PBMCs were isolated from an approximately 10 ml sample of fresh peripheral blood. CDR3 regions of TCR beta were amplified from RNA transcripts. Second-round multiplex PCR followed a first-round RT-PCR using HTBI primers. TCRdb re-called the multiplex PCR reads through MiXCR, storing one row per CDR3 protein. This sample has about 400,000 distinct CDR3 sequences; roughly 20% occur once, and the top ten carry roughly 3%. CDR3 length: 11 amino acids. Trimming took 8 bases from V and 5 from J, leaving 9 bases between them. Germline CDR1 MNHNS, CDR2 SASEGT. Broader study findings: In predicting ophthalmopathy progression, the model reached roughly 71% sensitivity and under 85% specificity. Sensitivity reached around 88% and specificity about 81% for a 13-signature model separating ophthalmopathy from stable hyperthyroidism.

This clonotype was found many times. Antigen specificity is unknown. The sequencing sample was made of peripheral blood. The TCR was taken from a woman younger than 35 with stable Graves' hyperthyroidism. V and J are TRBV6-1 and TRBJ2-5; D remains unclear. Here the CDR3 DNA reads TGTGCCAGCCTCATTACGGAGACCCAGTACTTC. This codes for CASLITETQYF.